This note documents a single T cell receptor (beta chain) sequence. Clones were read by immunoSEQ multiplex PCR, and TCRdb kept only the in-frame ones, dropping some. This table holds around 180,000 clones, about 74% found once. The data were obtained in a study of blood T cell repertoires in COVID-19. Study-level background: The cDNA or gDNA used as material had been derived from T cells, B-cell-depleted T cells, or PBMCs.

CDR1 is MDHEN, CDR2 SYDVKM, per germline. V was pared by 4 bases and J by 2 bases, with 12 bases between. The CDR3 runs 14 residues. This clonotype originated in an elderly woman with acute or convalescent COVID-19. This chain links TRBV28 with TRBJ2-7; no definite D call. Sequencing was carried out using peripheral blood. CDR3: CASSYPRAPYEQYF. CDR3 DNA sequence: TGTGCCAGCAGTTACCCGAGAGCGCCCTACGAGCAGTACTTC.